This is a list of T cell receptor beta chains from one sample in a study of PD-1 blockade in classical Hodgkin lymphoma. Method: immunoSEQ multiplex PCR; TCRdb's copy keeps in-frame clones and lacks some. The repertoire holds about 20,000 clones, 75% to 90% seen once, with 0.25% in the top ten. Sequences were obtained from CD4+ T cells from blood. These receptors were obtained from a human donor with classical Hodgkin lymphoma. The CDR3 runs from the conserved cysteine through the conserved F or W. Each record gives: D gene, J gene, V gene, CDR3 protein. D genes are given only for firm matches.

NA	TRBJ1-1	TRBV4-3	CASSQDRGNTEAFF
NA	TRBJ2-1	TRBV4-3	CASSAPGTDRQEQFF
NA	TRBJ1-3	TRBV5-4	CASSLVGVSGNTIYF
NA	TRBJ1-2	TRBV28	CASRELGSGYGYTF
NA	TRBJ1-3	TRBV18	CASSPGGGLAGNTIYF
NA	TRBJ2-7	TRBV5-6	CASSLVAPSEQYF
NA	TRBJ1-5	TRBV18	CASSADSNQPQHF
NA	TRBJ2-7	TRBV15	CATSISASSSYEQYF
NA	TRBJ2-3	TRBV6-6	CASSYSPNRRDTQYF
TRBD1	TRBJ2-1	TRBV30	CASLRDRTYNEQFF
NA	TRBJ2-7	TRBV21-1	CASSNRQPDNF
NA	TRBJ2-3	TRBV7-7	CASSFGVSSTDTQYF
NA	TRBJ1-1	TRBV6-5	CASRRRVNTEAFF
TRBD1	TRBJ2-7	TRBV11-2	CASSPSDRGYEQYF
NA	TRBJ2-1	TRBV9	CASSTRGETSYNEQFF
NA	TRBJ1-2	TRBV7-9	CASSLAWAGQSTNYGYTF
NA	TRBJ1-5	TRBV19	CASRPGPGPQHF
NA	TRBJ2-7	TRBV6-6	CASSNPDEQYF
NA	TRBJ2-3	TRBV30	CAWSGVADTQYF
NA	TRBJ1-3	TRBV5-4	CASSLRGEISGNTIYF